This TCR beta chain appears in the sequencing data of a study of siplizumab effects on memory and regulatory T cells. Study outcomes and limitations: With siplizumab, Treg-derived clones averaged about 69% of mappable alloreactive CD4+ clones, versus approximately 27% in controls. The drug siplizumab significantly decreased the alloreactive sequences that could be traced to unstimulated CD4+ memory cells. Neither a naive nor a memory phenotype was assignable to roughly 80-95% of proliferating CD4+ or CD8+ clones.

As concerns this clone: Its antigen remains unknown.

Trimming pared 6 bases from V and 6 bases from J, leaving 15 bases between. The CDR3 extends over 13 amino acids. CDR1 LNHDA and CDR2 SQIVND come from the germline V gene (reference sequence). Every sample had roughly 93,000 of its TCR templates assayed. The assay was immunoSEQ multiplex PCR, and TCRdb's table has in-frame clones only and misses some. Of some 100,000 clones in the sample, around 92% are singletons; the top ten hold approximately 0.71%. The V gene is TRBV19, the J gene TRBJ2-7; possible D gene TRBD1, 6 bases. This receptor was taken from a human donor in good health. Sequenced sample: Tregs sorted from blood. The CDR3: CASSENRESEQYF. The CDR3 nucleotides read TGTGCCAGTAGCGAAAACAGGGAATCCGAGCAGTACTTC.